This entry describes one T cell receptor (beta chain). Assay: immunoSEQ multiplex PCR; the TCRdb copy retains only in-frame clones and omits some. The profile shows around 60,000 clones, 82% of them singletons. This record belongs to a study of memory CD4+ T cells and cytomegalovirus serostatus. Single viable CD3+CD4+CD8-CD45RO+ cells were sorted as the memory CD4+ T cells. Trimming took off 1 base at V and 2 bases at J, with 13 bases between the two ends. This CDR3 is built from 15 residues. Germline values: CDR1 SGHTS, CDR2 YDEGEE. The chain recombines TRBV5-8 with TRBJ2-7; D is undetermined. The sequence was obtained from an adult in good health and CMV-seronegative. Some clones in this sample may be carry-over from other donors' samples. Specimen: memory CD4+ T cells from blood. The CDR3 coding sequence is TGTGCCAGCAGCTTGCGTATAGGGATAACCTACGAGCAGTACTTC. Translation: CASSLRIGITYEQYF.